Sequencing of this T cell receptor beta chain was carried out in a study of T cells in Graves' hyperthyroidism and ophthalmopathy. This clonotype occurred a few times. The antigen remains unidentified. Pregnant or lactating patients were excluded, as were those with uncontrolled infection or other autoimmune disease. Source material for PBMCs was 10 ml fresh peripheral blood. From RNA transcripts, TCR beta CDR3 regions were amplified. The HTBI primer set was used in a first-round RT-PCR of the TCR CDR3. In TCRdb, the multiplex PCR reads were re-called with MiXCR into one record per CDR3 protein. The sample contains a few hundred thousand distinct CDR3 sequences, around 15% of which appear only once. CDR3 size: 14 residues. V was pared by 4 bases and J by 7 bases, with 15 bases between. In germline, CDR1 is SGHRS, CDR2 YFSETQ. Regarding the study as a whole: Ophthalmopathy got predicted by the model a median approximately 6.4 months before its onset. Most thyroid clonotypes with frequency above 0.001 were detected in blood.

J is TRBJ2-1 and V is TRBV5-1, with a weak D call TRBD1 (6 bases). The material sequenced was blood. The sequence derives from a woman in her 40s with Graves' ophthalmopathy. Written as DNA, the CDR3 is TGCGCCAGCAGCGTTTCGGGACAACCTAATGAGCAGTTCTTC. This gives the protein CASSVSGQPNEQFF.